The following is a TCR beta chain sequence with its context. Patients with a history of autoimmune disease or on systemic immunosuppression were excluded. This sample is part of a study of OX40 agonist ivuxolimab in advanced cancers. Study background: Patients received the agonistic anti-OX40 (CD134) antibody ivuxolimab. Anti-PD-1, anti-PD-L1 or anti-CTLA-4 therapy given earlier was allowed, and roughly 40% had some.

Using immunoSEQ multiplex PCR, the repertoire was profiled, and TCRdb retains in-frame clones only, with some absent. This table holds about 59,000 clones, 75% to 90% found once. Germline CDR1 is SGDLS and CDR2 is YYNGEE. The V end lost 0 bases, the J end lost 7 bases, and 13 bases lay between the germline ends. The CDR3 loop spans 14 amino acids. This clonotype originated in an adult with an advanced solid tumor such as melanoma, head and neck, liver or kidney cancer. The sample here was CD4+ or CD8+ T cells sorted from blood, taken in a trial of the OX40 agonist ivuxolimab. The chain carries TRBV9 and TRBJ1-2, with D hard to call. CDR3 residues: CASSVGHGPLGYTF. The CDR3 coding sequence is TGTGCCAGCAGCGTAGGGCATGGCCCCCTTGGCTACACCTTC. Based on the CDR3 plus reference TRBV9 and TRBJ1-2, the full variable domain is DSGVTQTPKHLITATGQRVTLRCSPRSGDLSVYWYQQSLDQGLQFLIQYYNGEERAKGNILERFSAQQFPDLHSELNLSSLELGDSALYFCASSVGHGPLGYTFGSGTRLTVV.